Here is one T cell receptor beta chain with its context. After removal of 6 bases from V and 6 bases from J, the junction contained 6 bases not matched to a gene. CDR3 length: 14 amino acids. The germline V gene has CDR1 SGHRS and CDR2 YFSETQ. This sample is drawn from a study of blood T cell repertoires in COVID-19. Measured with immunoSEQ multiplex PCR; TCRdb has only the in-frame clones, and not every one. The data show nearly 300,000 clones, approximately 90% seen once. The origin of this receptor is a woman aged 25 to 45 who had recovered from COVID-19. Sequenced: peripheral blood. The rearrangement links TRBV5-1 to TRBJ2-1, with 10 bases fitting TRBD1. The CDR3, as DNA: TGCGCCAGCAATACCGGGACAGGGGTCAATGAGCAGTTCTTC. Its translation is CASNTGTGVNEQFF.